Listed below are T cell receptor beta chains from one sample, sequenced in a study of blood T cell repertoires in COVID-19. Generated by immunoSEQ multiplex PCR, the TCRdb table keeps only in-frame clones and is missing some. The table lists 270,000 or so clones, 90% of them singletons, with about 4% in the top ten. The sequencing input was PBMCs or T cells enriched from blood (not recorded which). These receptors all come from a woman in her twenties or thirties with acute COVID-19. Each CDR3 is given with its conserved first and last residue. D genes are given only for firm matches. Some rows have no size entry. The others give once, few or many, or a class for an expanded clone.

>TRBJ2-7|.|.|TRBV21-1
TGTGCCAGCAGTACCAGGGGTGGACTAGCGGGAGTGTTTGCCTCCTACGAGCAGTACTTC
CASSTRGGLAGVFASYEQYF
>TRBJ2-1|TRBD2|few|TRBV30
TGTGCCTGGAAGTGGACTAGCGGGAGTTACAATGAGCAGTTCTTC
CAWKWTSGSYNEQFF
>TRBJ2-7|.|.|TRBV19
TGTGCCAGTAGTTTTACTAGTAGTAGGTCCTACGAGCAGTACTTC
CASSFTSSRSYEQYF
>TRBJ2-5|TRBD2|.|TRBV28
TGTGCCAGCAGTTTAGGGGCTAGCGGCCAAGAGACCCAGTACTTC
CASSLGASGQETQYF
>TRBJ2-7|.|.|TRBV19
TGTGCCAGTAGTTGGGGCAGAGGCTACGAGCAGTACTTC
CASSWGRGYEQYF
>TRBJ2-6|.|.|TRBV7-9
TGTGCCAGCAGCTTCGGGGGCTCTGGGGCCAACGTCCTGACTTTC
CASSFGGSGANVLTF
>TRBJ2-3|.|.|TRBV2
TGTGCCAGCAGTTTTATTACTAGCACAGATACGCAGTATTTT
CASSFITSTDTQYF
>TRBJ2-1|TRBD2|.|TRBV12-3/TRBV12-4
TGTGCCAGCAGGCGGGGGGGCGGGGAGCAGTTCTTC
CASRRGGGEQFF
>TRBJ2-7|TRBD1|.|TRBV28
TGTGCCAGCAGTGGGGACAGCGACTACGAGCAGTACTTC
CASSGDSDYEQYF
>TRBJ2-3|.|.|TRBV6-1
TGTGCCAGCAGTTCCCGGACAGCTAGCACAGATACGCAGTATTTT
CASSSRTASTDTQYF
>TRBJ1-3|.|once|TRBV5-1
TGCGCCAGCAGCTTGGACGGAGCGTCTGGAAACACCATATATTTT
CASSLDGASGNTIYF
>TRBJ1-5|.|.|TRBV21-1
TGTGCCAGCAGCAAATGTGGAGTTAGCAATCAGCCCCAGCATTTT
CASSKCGVSNQPQHF
>TRBJ2-1|.|.|TRBV9
TGTGCCAGCAGCGTAGGGAGTTACAATGAGCAGTTCTTC
CASSVGSYNEQFF
>TRBJ2-3|.|.|TRBV19
TGTGCCAGTAGTGAGGATGGCACAGATACGCAGTATTTT
CASSEDGTDTQYF
>TRBJ2-7|TRBD2|.|TRBV7-9
TGTGCCAGCAGCTCACGAGCGGGAGGAAGTTACGAGCAGTACTTC
CASSSRAGGSYEQYF
>TRBJ2-7|.|.|TRBV28
TGTGCCAGCAATGGGGGGTTAGGACCCTACGAGCAGTACTTC
CASNGGLGPYEQYF
>TRBJ1-1|TRBD1|.|TRBV28
TGTGCCAGCAGTCCCGGGACAGGGGGGGAAGCTTTCTTT
CASSPGTGGEAFF
>TRBJ1-6|.|.|TRBV15
TGTGCCACCAGCAGAGCACAAGATAATTCACCCCTCCACTTT
CATSRAQDNSPLHF
>TRBJ2-1|TRBD1|.|TRBV24-1
TGTGCCACCAGTGACCACCCTACAGGGGTTTTGGGCAATGAGCAGTTCTTC
CATSDHPTGVLGNEQFF
>TRBJ1-1|TRBD1|.|TRBV5-1
TGCGCCAGCAGCGATATGGACAGGGCGAACACTGAAGCTTTCTTT
CASSDMDRANTEAFF
>TRBJ2-3|TRBD2|.|TRBV29-1
TGCAGCGTTGAAGGACTAGCGGGAGCCGATACGCAGTATTTT
CSVEGLAGADTQYF
>TRBJ2-1|TRBD2|.|TRBV11-2
TGTGCCAGCAGCTCGGGACTAGCGATTGAGCAGTTCTTC
CASSSGLAIEQFF
>TRBJ1-5|.|.|TRBV27
TGTGCCAGCAGTTTCGGGGGCAATCAGCCCCAGCATTTT
CASSFGGNQPQHF
>TRBJ2-3|.|.|TRBV19
TGTGCCAGTACTTCGTCGGCTAGTGAAGCCTACACAGATACGCAGTATTTT
CASTSSASEAYTDTQYF
>TRBJ2-7|.|.|TRBV10-1
TGCGCCAGCAGTAGGGACTCTTCCTACGAGCAGTACTTC
CASSRDSSYEQYF
>TRBJ2-3|TRBD2|.|TRBV5-1
TGCGCCAGCAGCCCGGGACTAGCCTTAACAGATACGCAGTATTTT
CASSPGLALTDTQYF
>TRBJ2-3|.|.|TRBV5-1
TGCGCCAGCAGCTTGCCTCTAGATTCAGGCACAGATACGCAGTATTTT
CASSLPLDSGTDTQYF
>TRBJ1-6|TRBD1|.|TRBV5-1
TGCGCCAGCAGCTTGGACGGACAGGGTAATTCACCCCTCCACTTT
CASSLDGQGNSPLHF
>TRBJ1-6|.|.|TRBV18
TGTGCCAGCTCACCAGGAGGAGATTCACCCCTCCACTTT
CASSPGGDSPLHF
>TRBJ1-3|.|once|TRBV25-1
TGTGCCAGCAGTGAATTGGACAGCCACTCTGGAAACACCATATATTTT
CASSELDSHSGNTIYF
>TRBJ2-7|TRBD2|.|TRBV5-4
TGTGCCAGCAGCTTGAGGACTAGCGGTTCCTACGAGCAGTACTTC
CASSLRTSGSYEQYF
>TRBJ2-4|.|.|TRBV6-4
TGTGCCATTCCAGGGGCCCTAGCCAAAAACATTCAGTACTTC
CAIPGALAKNIQYF
>TRBJ2-7|.|few|TRBV5-4
TGTGCCAGCAGCGGGGAGCCAAACGAGCAGTACTTC
CASSGEPNEQYF
>TRBJ1-1|TRBD1|.|TRBV29-1
TGCAGCGTTGGACAGGGGAACACTGAAGCTTTCTTT
CSVGQGNTEAFF
>TRBJ2-5|.|.|TRBV20-1
TGCAGTGCTAGTACAGGAACCCAAGAGACCCAGTACTTC
CSASTGTQETQYF
>TRBJ1-3|.|few|TRBV6-6
TGTGCCAGCAGTTACGGAGCGAGTGGAAACACCATATATTTT
CASSYGASGNTIYF
>TRBJ1-5|.|.|TRBV18
TGTGCCAGCTCCCCCAGCAGGGAGGGTCAGCCCCAGCATTTT
CASSPSREGQPQHF
>TRBJ1-1|TRBD1|.|TRBV7-9
TGTGCCAGCGGGTTCCAGGGGGAGAACACTGAAGCTTTCTTT
CASGFQGENTEAFF
>TRBJ2-1|.|.|TRBV5-1
TGCGCCAGCAGCTTGGAGGCAGGGTCCCACAATGAGCAGTTCTTC
CASSLEAGSHNEQFF
>TRBJ2-1|TRBD2|.|TRBV19
TGTGCCAGTAGATCAGCGGGAGTAGACAATGAGCAGTTCTTC
CASRSAGVDNEQFF
>TRBJ1-1|TRBD1|.|TRBV2
TGTGCCAGCAGTTCCGGGACAGGTCCCAACACTGAAGCTTTCTTT
CASSSGTGPNTEAFF
>TRBJ2-2|.|.|TRBV4-3
TGCGCCAGCAGCCAAGACGGGATAGCGGCAGGTTTATTCGGGGAGCTGTTTTTT
CASSQDGIAAGLFGELFF
>TRBJ2-7|TRBD2|.|TRBV6-5
TGTGCCAGCAGTACGGGACTAGCGGGAGAAATTTACTTC
CASSTGLAGEIYF
>TRBJ2-7|TRBD2|.|TRBV2
TGTGCCAGCAGTGAGGCTAGCGGGAGCTCCTACGAGCAGTACTTC
CASSEASGSSYEQYF
>TRBJ2-3|.|few|TRBV12-3/TRBV12-4
TGTGCCAGCAGAAGCTCATATACGCAGTATTTT
CASRSSYTQYF
>TRBJ2-5|TRBD2|once|TRBV5-6
TGTGCCAGCAGCATGGGACTAGCGGTCCAAGAGACCCAGTACTTC
CASSMGLAVQETQYF
>TRBJ2-7|TRBD1|few|TRBV7-3
TGTGCCAGCAGCTCAGGACAGGGCGAGCAGTACTTC
CASSSGQGEQYF
>TRBJ2-1|TRBD2|.|TRBV11-3
TGTGCCAGCAGCCTAGCGGGAGATTATGAGCAGTTCTTC
CASSLAGDYEQFF
>TRBJ2-1|TRBD2|.|TRBV9
TGTGCCAGCAGCGTAGGCGGGAGTGGTAATGAGCAGTTCTTC
CASSVGGSGNEQFF
>TRBJ2-1|.|.|TRBV2
TGTGCCAGCATAGGCGGCAATGAGCAGTTCTTC
CASIGGNEQFF
>TRBJ2-7|.|.|TRBV16
TGTGCCAGCGCCCAAATAGGGGCTAGCGCCCACTACGAGCAGTACTTC
CASAQIGASAHYEQYF
>TRBJ2-3|TRBD1|.|TRBV18
TGTGCCAGCTCCCAACAGGGGGAAGGCACAGATACGCAGTATTTT
CASSQQGEGTDTQYF
>TRBJ1-1|.|.|TRBV20-1
TGCAGTGCTAGACACGGGGATGAAGCTTTCTTT
CSARHGDEAFF
>TRBJ2-4|.|.|TRBV27
TGTGCCAGCAGTTCACAGGGTGGAAACATTCAGTACTTC
CASSSQGGNIQYF
>TRBJ1-2|TRBD1|.|TRBV4-3
TGCGCCAGCAGCCAAGCAGGGGGCTATGGCTACACCTTC
CASSQAGGYGYTF
>TRBJ2-1|.|once|TRBV4-2
TGTGCCAGCAGCCAAGATCAGGGAAGCTCCTACAATGAGCAGTTCTTC
CASSQDQGSSYNEQFF
>TRBJ2-3|TRBD2|.|TRBV29-1
TGCAGCGTTGAAGAGGTAGCGGGATCAACAGATACGCAGTATTTT
CSVEEVAGSTDTQYF